This entry lists 21 T cell receptor beta chains sequenced from one sample in a study of identical twins' blood T cells. TCRdb reprocessed the 5' RACE reads via MiXCR and lists one record per CDR3 protein. The sample lists hundreds of thousands of distinct CDR3 sequences; 28% were seen once. The sequencing input was PBMCs. The source of these receptors is a woman aged 18-55 years in good health.

This clonotype was seen only a few times. The chain employs TRBV7-9 and TRBJ2-7, with D perhaps TRBD1 (6 bases). V was trimmed by 10 bases and J by 3 bases, leaving 16 bases between them. Germline CDR1 SEHNR, CDR2 FQNEAQ (reference sequence). There are 13 residues in the CDR3. The CDR3, as DNA: TGTGCCATCCGCCGGGACATGGACTACGAGCAGTACTTC. Protein product: CAIRRDMDYEQYF.

This clonotype appeared a few times. The chain couples TRBV11-2 to TRBJ1-2; D might be TRBD1 (5 bases). V was pared by 4 bases and J by 8 bases, with 11 bases between. Germline CDR1 is SGHAT and CDR2 is FQNNGV. This CDR3 is 12 amino acids long. CDR3 protein: CASSSRDWGYTF. The DNA of the CDR3 is TGTGCCAGCAGCTCCAGGGATTGGGGCTACACCTTC.

This clonotype turned up a few times. The DNA for the CDR3 is TGCGCCAGCAGCTTCCAATCTAGCGGGGGCACCGGGGAGCTGTTTTTT. It yields the protein CASSFQSSGGTGELFF. V is TRBV5-1 and J is TRBJ2-2, with TRBD2 matching 10 bases. After removal of 2 bases from V and 4 bases from J, the junction contained 5 bases not matched to a gene. Germline lookup yields CDR1 SGHRS and CDR2 YFSETQ. The CDR3 spans 16 residues.

Of note for this clonotype: At one of its ends the junction is not consistent with the germline gene, which may arise from a read error. The chain couples TRBV12-3 or TRBV12-4 to TRBJ1-2; D unclear. This CDR3 comprises 14 residues. CDR3 amino acids: CVSSTPPGIWGYTF. CDR3 bases: TGTGTCAGCAGCACCCCTCCGGGTATCTGGGGCTACACCTTC.

About this clonotype: Being one base from a much bigger clone, this may be a read error. The chain has TRBV20-1 and TRBJ2-2; D might be TRBD1 or TRBD2, each matching 5 bases. CDR1 is DFQATT and CDR2 is SNEGSKA in the germline V gene (reference sequence). The CDR3 is made up of 16 amino acids. CDR3 residues: CSARPLGQDMTGEPFF. CDR3 nucleotide sequence: TGCAGTGCTAGACCCTTGGGGCAGGACATGACCGGGGAGCCGTTTTTT.

On this clonotype itself: At one end, the junction sequence differs from germline, possibly due to a read error. The gene calls are TRBV29-1 and TRBJ2-1; 7 nucleotides match TRBD1. Looked up from germline, CDR1 is SQVTM and CDR2 is ANQGSEA. The CDR3 length is 13 residues. In DNA form, the CDR3 reads TGCAGCGTTCACAGGGGTCCATACAGTGAGCAGTTCTTC. It codes for CSVHRGPYSEQFF.

A remark on this clonotype: A read error may be the cause here, since a much bigger clone is one base away. The final CDR3 position lacks the conserved phenylalanine or tryptophan, pointing to a likely read error. The chain links TRBV29-1 to TRBJ2-1, with D uncertain. CDR3 length: 11 amino acids. V was clipped by 4 bases and J by 3 bases, with 4 bases between them. Per germline, CDR1 SQVTM and CDR2 ANQGSEA. The CDR3 DNA is TGCAGCGTTGGGGGCTACAATGAGCAGTTCTCC. This gives the protein CSVGGYNEQFS.

In this sample, this clonotype turned up a few times. V and J are TRBV6-1 and TRBJ1-2, with D possibly TRBD1 on 6 matching bases. Trimming took 7 bases from V and 7 from J, leaving 16 bases between them. CDR3 length: 13 amino acids. Germline CDR1 MNHNS, CDR2 SASEGT. In DNA, the CDR3 is TGTGCCAGCACCTTACAGGGTTTAAGTGGCTACACCTTC. This gives the protein CASTLQGLSGYTF.

This chain connects TRBV25-1 to TRBJ2-1, with D tentatively TRBD1 (6 bases). Germline lookup yields CDR1 MGHDK and CDR2 SYGVNS. The CDR3 has 17 amino acids. The V gene lost 8 bases and the J gene lost 4 bases, with 24 bases spanning the gap. The CDR3 is CASSPIGGAPSYNEQFF. The DNA of the CDR3 is TGTGCCAGCTCTCCGATAGGGGGAGCCCCCTCATACAATGAGCAGTTCTTC.

About this clonotype itself: A read error may be the cause here, since a much bigger clone is one base away. The CDR3 does not close with the conserved phenylalanine or tryptophan, likely indicating a read error. The chain carries TRBV29-1 and TRBJ1-2; D ambiguous. CDR3 length equals 13 residues. The germline CDR1 and CDR2 sequences are SQVTM and ANQGSEA. Trimming cost V 2 bases and J 4 bases, with 11 bases left between them. CDR3 DNA sequence: TGCAGCGTTGAACTGGTTCAGTCCTATGGCTACACCTCC. This sequence encodes CSVELVQSYGYTS.

With respect to this clonotype: Being one base from a much bigger clone, this may be a read error. V gene TRBV20-1 combines with J gene TRBJ2-1; TRBD2 is a possible D gene (6 bases). From germline, CDR1 is DFQATT and CDR2 SNEGSKA (reference sequence). There are 16 residues in the CDR3. V gave up 1 base and J gave up 5 bases, with 18 bases separating them. CDR3 loop: CSARVLAGPSHNEQFF. The DNA of the CDR3 is TGCAGTGCTAGAGTACTGGCGGGGCCTTCCCACAATGAGCAGTTCTTC.

This clonotype was observed a few times. At one end the junction does not follow the germline gene, possibly because of a read error. The chain employs TRBV20-1 and TRBJ2-5; D may be TRBD1 or TRBD2 (5 bases each). The CDR3 consists of 13 residues. CDR1 and CDR2 (germline): DFQATT, SNEGSKA (reference sequence). The CDR3 here is CIARLGVEETQYF. The CDR3 nucleotides are TGCATTGCTCGCTTGGGGGTGGAAGAGACCCAGTACTTC.

This clonotype was seen more than once but under ten times. The V call is TRBV5-1, the J call TRBJ1-4; D remains unclear. CDR1 SGHRS and CDR2 YFSETQ come from the germline V gene. CDR3 length: 14 residues. V was cut by 6 bases and J by 3 bases, with 12 bases left in between. For the CDR3, the DNA is TGCGCCAGCAAAGTGGACCGATCTAATGAAAAACTGTTTTTT. The encoded protein is CASKVDRSNEKLFF.

The V and J genes are TRBV10-3 and TRBJ2-1; D is unresolved. Trimming shortened V by 7 bases and J by 4 bases, and 11 bases separated the two germline ends. Germline V gives CDR1 ENHRY, CDR2 SYGVKD. This CDR3 is built from 13 residues. CDR3 loop: CAITDGPYNEQFF. The CDR3 DNA sequence: TGTGCCATCACCGATGGACCTTACAATGAGCAGTTCTTC.

V usage is TRBV11-2 and J usage is TRBJ1-1, with D unclear. V lost 10 bases and J 2 bases, leaving 11 bases between the germline ends. The germline V gene has CDR1 SGHAT and CDR2 FQNNGV. This CDR3 is built from 12 residues. The CDR3 region has the DNA TGTGCCACCGCGACAAGTAACACTGAAGCTTTCTTT. Translated, it gives CATATSNTEAFF.

There are many counts of this clonotype. V usage is TRBV12-3 or TRBV12-4 and J usage is TRBJ1-1; D gene uncertain. The V end was cut by 9 bases, the J end by 6 bases, with 8 bases between. The CDR3 spans 10 residues. CDR3 DNA sequence: TGTGCCAGTCTCGGACCTGAAGCTTTCTTT. It yields the protein CASLGPEAFF.

Remarks on this clonotype: With a much larger clone just one base away, this may be a read error. V usage is TRBV27 and J usage is TRBJ2-3; a weak D match, TRBD2 (7 bases). The V gene's germline CDR1 is MNHEY and CDR2 SMNVEV (reference sequence). The germline V and J ends were trimmed by 5 bases and 6 bases, with 18 bases remaining between them. There are 15 residues in the CDR3. For the CDR3, the DNA is TGTGCCAGCAGTGTACTCGGCGGGGGCGGTGATACGCAGTATTTT. This sequence encodes CASSVLGGGGDTQYF.

This clonotype was counted a single time. The chain combines TRBV10-3 with TRBJ2-7; 12 nucleotides line up with TRBD2. The junction had 5 bases not matched to a gene; V was cut back by 0 bases and J by 2 bases. Germline-derived CDR1 and CDR2 are ENHRY and SYGVKD. The CDR3 totals 17 residues. The CDR3 here is CAISESGTSGYPYEQYF. The CDR3 region has the DNA TGTGCCATCAGTGAGTCCGGGACTAGCGGGTATCCCTACGAGCAGTACTTC.

Concerning this clonotype: Possible read error: a much larger clone is one base away. The chain has TRBV11-2 and TRBJ1-3; D remains ambiguous. The length of the CDR3 is 12 residues. Looked up from germline, CDR1 is SGHAT and CDR2 is FQNNGV. This CDR3 is CAISLDREGADF. The CDR3, as DNA: TGTGCCATCAGCTTAGATCGGGAGGGTGCGGATTTT.

This clonotype has only a few counts. CDR3 region: CSALNGRNTEAFF. The CDR3 bases are TGCAGTGCTCTGAACGGACGAAACACTGAAGCTTTCTTT. The chain couples TRBV20-1 to TRBJ1-1, with unresolved D. The CDR3 extends over 13 amino acids. V was pared by 5 bases and J by 2 bases, with 12 bases between. Germline CDR1 DFQATT, CDR2 SNEGSKA (reference sequence).

As concerns this clonotype: A much bigger clone sits one base away, suggesting this may be a read error. The rearrangement joins TRBV13 to TRBJ2-7; D not certain. Germline CDR1 reads PRHDT; CDR2 reads FYEKMQ (reference sequence). This CDR3 region has 15 residues. The CDR3 coding sequence is TGTGCCCGCAGCTTAGGCGGTCCAGCGACCTACGAGCAGTACTTC. This encodes CARSLGGPATYEQYF.